This TCR beta chain was profiled in a study of cytomegalovirus exposure and HLA in healthy donors. Regarding the study as a whole: TRBV6-2, TRBV6-3 and other indistinguishable V segments were excluded. The study carried out a later analysis of TCR beta sequences. It associated around 17,000 of them with specific HLA alleles at a false discovery rate of 0.05.

The primer mix had 60 Vbeta and 13 Jbeta primers. Clones were sequenced by immunoSEQ multiplex PCR, and TCRdb holds only the in-frame ones, with some missing. Of over 85,000 clones listed, 55% to 80% are singletons. Germline V gene sequence: CDR1 ENHRY, CDR2 SYGVKD. V was pared by 11 bases and J by 1 base, with 13 bases between. The CDR3 has 13 residues. On this clone: What it recognizes is unknown.

Sequenced: PBMCs. The source is a female donor in good health and CMV-seronegative. This chain links TRBV10-3 with TRBJ2-3; possible D gene TRBD2, 5 bases. CDR3 region: CAVGEAGTDTQYF. The DNA of the CDR3 is TGTGCCGTCGGGGAAGCCGGCACAGATACGCAGTATTTT.